The 25 T cell receptor beta chains below all came from one sample that was sequenced in a study of shared clonotypes between healthy human individuals. Naive CD8 cells lacked CD45RO, underwent positive selection for CCR7 and left out terminally differentiated effector memory CD45RA+ cells. Sequenced by immunoSEQ multiplex PCR; TCRdb stores in-frame clones only, minus some. Altogether millions of clones are present, just over 90% being singletons, with the ten largest covering around 1.7%. The sequenced sample was naive CD8+ T cells from PBMCs. The receptors here all came from a man aged 18 to 29 in good health. Some clones in this sample may be carry-over from other donors' samples.

The V call is TRBV7-9, the J call TRBJ1-2; no firm D call. Germline V gene data show CDR1 as SEHNR and CDR2 as FQNEAQ (reference sequence). The length of the CDR3 is 16 residues. The V end was cut by 3 bases, the J end by 0 bases, with 14 bases between. The CDR3: CASSFVGIQANYGYTF. As DNA, the CDR3 is TGTGCCAGCAGCTTTGTGGGGATTCAAGCTAACTATGGCTACACCTTC.

The chain is built from TRBV19 and TRBJ1-1; no clear D. This CDR3 comprises 13 residues. Germline CDR1 is LNHDA and CDR2 is SQIVND (reference sequence). Trimming took off 3 bases at V and 3 bases at J, with 8 bases between the two ends. In DNA form, the CDR3 reads TGTGCCAGTAGTATCCCCCCTTACACTGAAGCTTTCTTT. As protein: CASSIPPYTEAFF.

The rearrangement joins TRBV5-4 to TRBJ1-2; 7 bases are shared with TRBD1. Germline CDR1 SGHNT, CDR2 YYREEE (reference sequence). The CDR3 totals 12 residues. V shed 7 bases, J shed 3 bases, and the junction held 3 bases outside the gene matches. In nucleotides, the CDR3 is TGTGCCAGCGCTGGACAGGACTATGGCTACACCTTC. The encoded protein is CASAGQDYGYTF.

V gene TRBV29-1 combines with J gene TRBJ2-4; a weak D match, TRBD2 (5 bases). Trimming took off 8 bases at V and 0 bases at J, with 35 bases between the two ends. There are 21 residues in the CDR3. Germline V CDR1 and CDR2: SQVTM, ANQGSEA. DNA for the CDR3: TGCAGCCCGGCCCGGGAAGACCGCCCTACCGTGCCATCGCTAGCCAAAAACATTCAGTACTTC. Encoded protein: CSPAREDRPTVPSLAKNIQYF.

The genes are TRBV7-6 and TRBJ1-2; perhaps TRBD1 as D (6 bases). Per germline, CDR1 SGHVS and CDR2 FNYEAQ. This CDR3 has 15 amino acids. The germline V and J ends were trimmed by 5 bases and 6 bases, with 19 bases remaining between them. The CDR3 DNA sequence: TGTGCCAGCAGCAGCCTTCAGGGGAGGTCCGATGGCTACACCTTC. Translated, it gives CASSSLQGRSDGYTF. Combining the CDR3 with reference TRBV7-6 and TRBJ1-2 gives the whole variable domain GAGVSQSPRYKVTKRGQDVALRCDPISGHVSLYWYRQALGQGPEFLTYFNYEAQQDKSGLPNDRFSAERPEGSISTLTIQRTEQRDSAMYRCASSSLQGRSDGYTFGSGTRLTVV.

The V gene is TRBV9, the J gene TRBJ2-1, with D unclear. The CDR3 has 17 amino acids. V was cut by 6 bases and J by 0 bases, with 19 bases left in between. The V gene's germline CDR1 is SGDLS and CDR2 YYNGEE. Here the CDR3 reads CASTPMAFSSSYNEQFF. CDR3 nucleotide sequence: TGTGCCAGCACCCCCATGGCGTTCTCAAGCTCCTACAATGAGCAGTTCTTC.

The gene calls are TRBV14 and TRBJ1-2; D not resolved. Germline V lookup: CDR1 SGHDN, CDR2 FVKESK. Trimming cost V 3 bases and J 4 bases, with 12 bases left between them. The CDR3 contains 14 residues. The CDR3 DNA is TGTGCCAGCAGCCAGACAACGGCGGTCTATGGCTACACCTTC. Residues: CASSQTTAVYGYTF.

The chain employs TRBV4-1 and TRBJ1-1, with D tentatively TRBD1 (5 bases). CDR1 is MGHRA and CDR2 is YSYEKL in the germline V gene. V lost 0 bases and J lost 5, with 13 bases in between. The CDR3 sequence is 15 residues long. CDR3: CASSQDDRIGTEAFF. CDR3 nucleotide sequence: TGCGCCAGCAGCCAAGACGACAGAATCGGTACTGAAGCTTTCTTT.

The rearrangement uses TRBV5-6 and TRBJ1-1; a weak D match, TRBD1 (6 bases). CDR1 is SGHDT and CDR2 is YYEEEE in the germline V gene. The CDR3 length is 13 residues. V shed 0 bases and J shed 8 bases, with 11 bases lying between them. CDR3 in amino acids: CASSLGRGAEAFF. Here the CDR3 DNA reads TGTGCCAGCAGCTTGGGTCGGGGGGCCGAAGCTTTCTTT. Full variable domain (rest looked up from reference TRBV5-6 and TRBJ1-1): DAGVTQSPTHLIKTRGQQVTLRCSPKSGHDTVSWYQQALGQGPQFIFQYYEEEERQRGNFPDRFSGHQFPNYSSELNVNALLLGDSALYLCASSLGRGAEAFFGQGTRLTVV.

CDR3: CAWSVRGTALAKNIQYF. DNA for the CDR3: TGTGCCTGGAGTGTACGTGGGACAGCTCTAGCCAAAAACATTCAGTACTTC. The gene calls are TRBV30 and TRBJ2-4; 7 positions agree with TRBD1. CDR1 is GTSNPN and CDR2 is SVGIG in the germline V gene (reference sequence). The CDR3 spans 17 residues. Trimming took 0 bases from V and 0 from J; bases not matched to a gene: 8.

The gene calls are TRBV7-9 and TRBJ1-1, with a tentative D call TRBD1 (5 bases). CDR1 is SEHNR and CDR2 is FQNEAQ in the germline V gene (reference sequence). The CDR3 sequence is 15 residues long. The V and J ends lost 2 bases and 3 bases respectively, with 13 bases between them. DNA for the CDR3: TGTGCCAGCAGCTTACAGCAGGGTAAGGACACTGAAGCTTTCTTT. Translating gives CASSLQQGKDTEAFF.

The rearrangement links TRBV11-2 to TRBJ1-1; D call uncertain. Germline V CDR1 and CDR2: SGHAT, FQNNGV. This CDR3 comprises 14 residues. V gave up 5 bases and J gave up 4 bases, with 14 bases separating them. DNA for the CDR3: TGTGCCAGCAGCGCTGGGAGTTCGGGCACTGAAGCTTTCTTT. The encoded protein is CASSAGSSGTEAFF.

CDR3 in amino acids: CASSHGTDSYEQYF. The CDR3 DNA follows: TGTGCCAGCAGCCATGGGACAGACTCCTACGAGCAGTACTTC. This chain uses TRBV7-9 with TRBJ2-7, with 7 bases aligning to TRBD1. V was pared by 5 bases and J by 0 bases, with 4 bases of the junction left unmatched. The CDR3 covers 14 residues. The V gene's germline CDR1 is SEHNR and CDR2 FQNEAQ (reference sequence). Supplemented by reference TRBV7-9 and TRBJ2-7, the full variable domain reads DTGVSQNPRHKITKRGQNVTFRCDPISEHNRLYWYRQTLGQGPEFLTYFQNEAQLEKSRLLSDRFSAERPKGSFSTLEIQRTEQGDSAMYLCASSHGTDSYEQYFGPGTRLTVT.

The chain combines TRBV11-2 with TRBJ1-1; D remains unclear. Germline loops: CDR1 SGHAT, CDR2 FQNNGV. The CDR3 runs 15 residues. V was pared by 9 bases and J by 3 bases, with 20 bases between. The CDR3 nucleotides are TGTGCCAGTTTGTCTTTTGGACCCCGGGACACTGAAGCTTTCTTT. Amino acids: CASLSFGPRDTEAFF.

CDR3 sequence reads: CASSISPKTYEQYF. CDR3 nucleotide sequence: TGTGCCAGTAGTATTAGCCCAAAAACCTACGAGCAGTACTTC. V usage is TRBV19 and J usage is TRBJ2-7; D uncertain. With 3 bases removed from V and 2 bases from J, the gap between germline ends came to 11 bases. CDR1 and CDR2 from the germline V gene are LNHDA and SQIVND (reference sequence). The CDR3 loop spans 14 amino acids.

V is TRBV7-2 and J is TRBJ2-1; 9 bases are shared with TRBD2. The CDR3 loop spans 15 amino acids. Trimming took 1 base from V and 4 from J; bases not matched to a gene: 2. The germline V gene encodes CDR1 SGHTA and CDR2 FQGNSA. CDR3 amino acids: CASSLVAGVYNEQFF. The CDR3 nucleotides are TGTGCCAGCAGCTTAGTAGCGGGGGTTTACAATGAGCAGTTCTTC.

Comments on this clone: The sample contains more than one DNA sequence encoding this CDR3. V gene TRBV7-9 combines with J gene TRBJ1-2; D gene uncertain. With 1 base removed from V and 4 bases from J, the gap between germline ends came to 7 bases. The germline gives CDR1 SEHNR, CDR2 FQNEAQ (reference sequence). The CDR3 contains 13 residues. CDR3 residues: CASSLVGSYGYTF. In DNA form, the CDR3 reads TGTGCCAGCAGCTTAGTGGGGTCCTATGGCTACACCTTC.

This chain links TRBV6-5 with TRBJ2-7; TRBD1 is a possible D gene (5 bases). Germline V gene sequence: CDR1 MNHEY, CDR2 SVGAGI. The V and J ends lost 2 bases and 1 base respectively, with 9 bases between them. There are 14 residues in the CDR3. CDR3 DNA sequence: TGTGCCAGCAGTTACGACCAGGGATCCTACGAGCAGTACTTC. It translates to CASSYDQGSYEQYF.

The J gene is TRBJ1-5, the V gene TRBV19; D unclear. There are 14 residues in the CDR3. V was clipped by 3 bases and J by 6 bases, with 12 bases between them. Looked up from germline, CDR1 is LNHDA and CDR2 is SQIVND (reference sequence). CDR3: CASSIGRAGQPQHF. For the CDR3, the DNA is TGTGCCAGTAGTATTGGAAGGGCGGGTCAGCCCCAGCATTTT. The complete variable domain, with remaining parts taken from reference TRBV19 and TRBJ1-5, reads DGGITQSPKYLFRKEGQNVTLSCEQNLNHDAMYWYRQDPGQGLRLIYYSQIVNDFQKGDIAEGYSVSREKKESFPLTVTSAQKNPTAFYLCASSIGRAGQPQHFGDGTRLSIL.

The genes are TRBV5-5 and TRBJ2-5; D is uncertain. V was clipped by 0 bases and J by 2 bases, with 8 bases between them. The V gene's germline CDR1 is SGHKS and CDR2 YYEKEE (reference sequence). The CDR3 sequence is 14 residues long. The CDR3 DNA sequence: TGTGCCAGCAGCTTGGATCCAGGTCAAGAGACCCAGTACTTC. Translated: CASSLDPGQETQYF.

The chain is built from TRBV9 and TRBJ1-1; D might be TRBD1 (6 bases). The V and J ends lost 0 bases and 8 bases respectively, with 11 bases between them. Germline values: CDR1 SGDLS, CDR2 YYNGEE. The CDR3 covers 13 residues. Here the CDR3 DNA reads TGTGCCAGCAGCGTAGTAGGGGGGCCAGAAGCTTTCTTT. Translating it yields CASSVVGGPEAFF.

The chain uses TRBV7-9 and TRBJ2-7; 10 nucleotides line up with TRBD1. The trim removed 4 bases at V and 2 bases at J, leaving 5 bases unmatched. The CDR3 spans 15 residues. In germline, CDR1 is SEHNR, CDR2 FQNEAQ (reference sequence). The chain's CDR3 is CASSSSTGGPYEQYF. CDR3 nucleotides: TGTGCCAGCAGCTCGTCGACAGGGGGCCCCTACGAGCAGTACTTC.

As concerns this clone: The sample carries other DNA sequences with the same CDR3. This sequence joins TRBV28 and TRBJ2-1; D remains unclear. The germline V gene encodes CDR1 MDHEN and CDR2 SYDVKM. The CDR3 totals 12 residues. V lost 6 bases and J lost 1, with 4 bases in between. The CDR3 is CASSPSYNEQFF. In DNA form, the CDR3 reads TGTGCCAGCAGCCCTTCCTACAATGAGCAGTTCTTC.

In its sample, this clone was seen once. The rearrangement uses TRBV6-1 and TRBJ1-2; D perhaps matches TRBD1 (5 bases). Trimming stripped 8 bases from V and 0 bases from J, with 10 bases between. The CDR3 has 13 residues. Germline CDR1 MNHNS, CDR2 SASEGT. The CDR3 DNA sequence: TGTGCCAGCGACGACAGCTCTAACTATGGCTACACCTTC. Translation gives CASDDSSNYGYTF.

The chain is built from TRBV11-2 and TRBJ2-7; D gene unclear. The CDR3 totals 15 residues. V shed 2 bases and J shed 2 bases, with 13 bases lying between them. The germline V gene encodes CDR1 SGHAT and CDR2 FQNNGV. Here the CDR3 reads CASSLFGTRTYEQYF. CDR3 DNA sequence: TGTGCCAGCAGCTTATTCGGAACCCGCACCTACGAGCAGTACTTC.